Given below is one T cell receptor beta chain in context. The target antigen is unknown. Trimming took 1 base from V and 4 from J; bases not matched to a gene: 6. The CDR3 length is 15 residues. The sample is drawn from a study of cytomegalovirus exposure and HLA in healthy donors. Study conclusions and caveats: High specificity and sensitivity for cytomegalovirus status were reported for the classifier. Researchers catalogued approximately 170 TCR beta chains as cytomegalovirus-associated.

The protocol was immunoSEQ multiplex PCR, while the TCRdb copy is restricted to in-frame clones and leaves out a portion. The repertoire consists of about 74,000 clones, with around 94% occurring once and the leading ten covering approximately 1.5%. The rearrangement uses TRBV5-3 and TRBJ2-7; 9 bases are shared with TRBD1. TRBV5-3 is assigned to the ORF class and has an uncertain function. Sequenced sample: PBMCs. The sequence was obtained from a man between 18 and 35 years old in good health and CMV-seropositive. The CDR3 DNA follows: TGTGCCAGAAGCTTGAGGGACAGGGCGAGTTACGAGCAGTACTTC. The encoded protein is CARSLRDRASYEQYF.